A single sample gave rise to the 8 T cell receptor beta chains below, sequenced in a study of CD8+CD57+ T cells in acquired aplastic anemia. TCR beta VDJ and CDR3 profiles were obtained from a genomic DNA template. TCRdb fed the reads into MiXCR, producing one record per CDR3 protein. Of 150,000 or so distinct CDR3 sequences listed, 52% are singletons. Patients chosen for sequencing had shown CD8+CD57+ cell expansion by flow cytometry. The source material was sorted CD4+, CD8+, or CD8+CD57+ T cells (not recorded which) from PBMCs. Receptor source: a human donor with aplastic anemia.

The sample holds many counts of this clonotype. V and J are TRBV5-1 and TRBJ2-1; TRBD2 aligns across 11 bases. The CDR3 extends over 16 amino acids. The V segment lost 2 bases and the J segment 6 bases; nucleotides outside the gene matches: 7. Germline values: CDR1 SGHRS, CDR2 YFSETQ. The CDR3 DNA is TGCGCCAGCAGCTTCGGAAGTAGCGGGGGGGTCAATGAGCAGTTCTTC. This translates into CASSFGSSGGVNEQFF. Drawing the rest from reference TRBV5-1 and TRBJ2-1, the complete variable domain is KAGVTQTPRYLIKTRGQQVTLSCSPISGHRSVSWYQQTPGQGLQFLFEYFSETQRNKGNFPGRFSGRQFSNSRSEMNVSTLELGDSALYLCASSFGSSGGVNEQFFGPGTRLTVL.

The rearrangement uses TRBV20-1 and TRBJ2-7; D uncertain. Between the trimmed V and J ends, which lost 3 bases and 2 bases, there was a span of 14 bases. The CDR3 length is 14 residues. Germline assignment: CDR1 DFQATT and CDR2 SNEGSKA (reference sequence). The CDR3 coding sequence is TGCAGTGCTAGGCCGGCAGGTGAAACCTACGAGCAGTACTTC. Its protein product is CSARPAGETYEQYF.

The chain employs TRBV20-1 and TRBJ1-1; D is unclear. This CDR3 spans 14 amino acids. Germline loops: CDR1 DFQATT, CDR2 SNEGSKA (reference sequence). Trimming took 3 bases from V and 5 from J, leaving 16 bases between them. CDR3 sequence: CSASRGGDRTEAFF. The CDR3 DNA sequence: TGCAGTGCTAGCCGTGGCGGGGATAGGACTGAAGCTTTCTTT.

This clonotype was found many times. V gene TRBV6-4 combines with J gene TRBJ2-2, with 8 bases matching TRBD2. The J segment lost 2 bases and the V segment lost 5 bases, leaving 1 base of the junction unmatched. Germline lookup yields CDR1 MRHNA and CDR2 SNTAGT. CDR3 length: 14 residues. The CDR3 here is CASSSGGNTGELFF. Here the CDR3 DNA reads TGTGCCAGCAGTAGCGGGGGAAACACCGGGGAGCTGTTTTTT.

This clonotype occurred a few times. The rearrangement uses TRBV25-1 and TRBJ2-7; TRBD2 agrees at 7 bases. CDR1 is MGHDK, CDR2 SYGVNS, per germline. V lost 6 bases to trimming and J lost 6 bases; unmatched junction nucleotides: 14. The CDR3 consists of 15 residues. This chain's CDR3 is CASSSPSGGRPEQYF. CDR3 nucleotides: TGTGCCAGCAGCTCCCCGAGCGGCGGGAGACCCGAGCAGTACTTC.

This clonotype has at least ten counts. The V gene is TRBV25-1, the J gene TRBJ1-2; TRBD1 matches at 10 bases. V shed 8 bases, J shed 8 bases, and the junction held 5 bases outside the gene matches. Germline lookup yields CDR1 MGHDK and CDR2 SYGVNS. The length of the CDR3 is 12 residues. CDR3 sequence: CASQDRGPGYTF. In DNA form, the CDR3 reads TGTGCCAGCCAAGACAGGGGGCCGGGCTACACCTTC.

This clonotype occurred once. A read error is possible here, since a much larger clone lies one base away. The chain employs TRBV9 and TRBJ2-7, with 12 bases aligning to TRBD2. This CDR3 has 17 amino acids. V shed 0 bases and J 7 bases; nucleotides not matched to a gene: 11. Germline V gene lookup returns CDR1 SGDLS and CDR2 YYNGEE. The CDR3 loop reads CASSVEVLAGGYNEQYF. The CDR3 DNA is TGTGCCAGCAGCGTAGAGGTACTAGCGGGGGGTTACAATGAGCAGTACTTC.

Comments on this clonotype: This could be a read error, since a much larger clone is one nucleotide away. This chain links TRBV4-1 with TRBJ2-1; a weak D match, TRBD2 (5 bases). Germline V gene sequence: CDR1 MGHRA, CDR2 YSYEKL. V dropped 0 bases and J dropped 9 bases, with 15 bases sitting between them. The CDR3 loop spans 15 amino acids. The CDR3 loop is CASSQDRTGGFEQFF. In DNA form, the CDR3 reads TGCGCCAGCAGCCAAGACCGGACTGGCGGGTTTGAGCAGTTCTTC.